These T cell receptor beta chains were read from a single sample in a study of blood T cells in healthy people across ages. TCRdb recomputed calls from the 5' RACE reads with MiXCR, one row per CDR3 protein. The data show almost 800,000 distinct CDR3 sequences, about three fifths seen once. The sample was blood. The source of these receptors is a man aged 30 to 39 in good health. The CDR3 runs from the conserved cysteine through the conserved F or W. A D gene is named only where the DNA matches it firmly. The listing skips clone size in some rows; elsewhere it reads once, few, many or a size class.

cdr3_nt	cdr3_aa	d_call	clone_size	v_call	j_call
TGTGCCAGCAGCCATCTCAGCTATGGCTACACCTTC	CASSHLSYGYTF	.	.	TRBV7-9	TRBJ1-2
TGTGCCAGCAGCTTAGCCCCCGGGGAGACCCAGTACTTC	CASSLAPGETQYF	.	.	TRBV7-9	TRBJ2-5
TGTGCCAGCAGCTTAGCGCTCGGGAGTTTGGGCTCGCTGGAGCAGTACTTC	CASSLALGSLGSLEQYF	.	once	TRBV7-2	TRBJ2-7
TGCAGTGCTAGAGACCCCTCGCTGGGGGGCGACACAGATACGCAGTATTTT	CSARDPSLGGDTDTQYF	.	.	TRBV20-1	TRBJ2-3
TGTGCCAGCAGCTTTCTACCTGTGACTAGCGGGACGGGGAGCTCCTACAATGAGCAGTTCTTC	CASSFLPVTSGTGSSYNEQFF	TRBD2	once	TRBV7-6	TRBJ2-1
TGTGCCATCAGTGAAGTAGGGACGGAGGTGGTTGGGGAGCAGTACTTC	CAISEVGTEVVGEQYF	.	.	TRBV10-3	TRBJ2-5
TGTGCCAGCACCCCTGGAGTAGTCACAGATACGCAGTATTTT	CASTPGVVTDTQYF	.	once	TRBV28	TRBJ2-3
TGCAGTGCTAGGTTGCCAACCCTGTATGGCTACACCTTC	CSARLPTLYGYTF	.	.	TRBV20-1	TRBJ1-2
TGTGCCAGCAGCCCGAGGGACTCCCGGGTCCACGAGCAGTACTTC	CASSPRDSRVHEQYF	.	once	TRBV7-9	TRBJ2-7
TGTGCCAGCAGCTCACGGAGCCTGGGGAGGCACACTGAAGCTTTCTTT	CASSSRSLGRHTEAFF	.	once	TRBV13	TRBJ1-1
TGTGCCAGCAGCACCGGCAGGTCCTACGAGCAGTACTTC	CASSTGRSYEQYF	.	few	TRBV21-1	TRBJ2-7
TGCAGTGCTAGATCCCTCGGGCCTACTAGCGGGGGGGCCGGGTGGTCCAATGAGCAGTTCTTC	CSARSLGPTSGGAGWSNEQFF	TRBD2	.	TRBV20-1	TRBJ2-1
TGCAGCGTAGGGCCCGGCAGCGGCGAGCAGTTCTTC	CSVGPGSGEQFF	.	few	TRBV29-1	TRBJ2-1
TGTGCCAGCAGTTTTGTTCCACGCCACAATGAGCAGTTCTTC	CASSFVPRHNEQFF	.	.	TRBV27	TRBJ2-1
TGTGCCACCGGATTATCCCCCCAAGAGACCCAGTACTTC	CATGLSPQETQYF	.	.	TRBV24-1	TRBJ2-5
TGCAGTGCTAGAGATTCTTACGGTTGGAATGAGCAGTTCTTC	CSARDSYGWNEQFF	.	few	TRBV20-1	TRBJ2-1
TGCAGCGTTCAAGTCAGTTGGTTTCAAGAGACCCAGTACTTC	CSVQVSWFQETQYF	.	.	TRBV29-1	TRBJ2-5
TGTGCCAGCAGCGAGTATAGCGGTCTAACAGATACGCAGTATTTT	CASSEYSGLTDTQYF	.	.	TRBV9	TRBJ2-3
TGCGCCAGCAGCGACTCCGGGACAGGAGGGGAAAAACTGTTTTTT	CASSDSGTGGEKLFF	TRBD1	few	TRBV5-1	TRBJ1-4
TGCAGTGCTAGGCGGGAATCGGGAAACTACGAGCAGTACTTC	CSARRESGNYEQYF	.	.	TRBV20-1	TRBJ2-7
TGTGCCAGCAGGGACGGGGGGACCAATCAGCCCCAGCATTTT	CASRDGGTNQPQHF	.	few	TRBV27	TRBJ1-5
TGCGCCAGCAGCTTGGTCCCTTCTCAAGGGACCCAGTACTTC	CASSLVPSQGTQYF	.	few	TRBV5-1	TRBJ2-5
TGTGCCAGCAGTTCCGGAGGGGAGGGTTACGCAGATACGCAGTATTTT	CASSSGGEGYADTQYF	TRBD2	few	TRBV28	TRBJ2-3
TGTGCCAGCAGCTTAGGCGGACAGGGCGGCAATGAGCAGTTCTTC	CASSLGGQGGNEQFF	TRBD1	.	TRBV7-2	TRBJ2-1
TGTGCCAGCAGCTTGAACAGGGCAGGAAACACTGAAGCTTTCTTT	CASSLNRAGNTEAFF	.	.	TRBV7-9	TRBJ1-1
TGTGCCAGCAGCTTCACCGGGACAGTAGATCAGCCCCAGCATTTT	CASSFTGTVDQPQHF	TRBD1	.	TRBV7-2	TRBJ1-5
TGTGCCAGCAGTCCTGACAGGGGAACTGAAGCTTTCTTT	CASSPDRGTEAFF	TRBD1	few	TRBV13	TRBJ1-1
TGTGCCAGCAGTTTTATGGGGTTAAGCAATCAGCCCCAGCATTTT	CASSFMGLSNQPQHF	.	.	TRBV12-3/TRBV12-4	TRBJ1-5
TGCGCCAGCAGCACGTCCCCGCAGGGGGCGGGAGAGACCCAGTGCTTC	CASSTSPQGAGETQCF	.	.	TRBV5-1	TRBJ2-5
TGCAGTGCTAGACAGGGGGCGAACCAGCCCCAGCATTTT	CSARQGANQPQHF	TRBD1	.	TRBV20-1	TRBJ1-5
TGTGCCAGCAGACAAGGGGACAGAAGCACCGAGCAGTACTTC	CASRQGDRSTEQYF	TRBD1	.	TRBV28	TRBJ2-7
TGTGCCAGCAGCCTTGGACAGTTCAATCAGCCCCAGCATTTT	CASSLGQFNQPQHF	.	.	TRBV6-1	TRBJ1-5
TGCAGCGTTGAAGAAGGACAGGGTGTGAACAATGAGCAGTTCTTC	CSVEEGQGVNNEQFF	TRBD1	.	TRBV29-1	TRBJ2-1
TGTGCCAGCAGCCCTGGACAGGGGGGTGTCAATGAGCAGTACTTC	CASSPGQGGVNEQYF	TRBD1	few	TRBV7-9	TRBJ2-5
TGCAGTGCTAGAGTTCCGTTGGGACAGCAGGTCGAGCAGTACTTC	CSARVPLGQQVEQYF	TRBD1	.	TRBV20-1	TRBJ2-7
TGTGCCAGCAGCGCGACAGGGGTCCGTACGCAGTATTTT	CASSATGVRTQYF	TRBD1	.	TRBV27	TRBJ2-3
TGCGCCAGCAGTACGGCGCCGGGTACCTCGTCCAATGAGCAGTTCTTC	CASSTAPGTSSNEQFF	.	.	TRBV5-1	TRBJ2-1
TGCAGTGCTAGAATTCCTGGACTAGCCGCCTACAATGAGCAGTTCTTC	CSARIPGLAAYNEQFF	TRBD2	.	TRBV20-1	TRBJ2-1
TGTGCCAGCAGCTTAGGACTGACAGGGACCTCCTACGAGCAGTACTTC	CASSLGLTGTSYEQYF	TRBD1	.	TRBV13	TRBJ2-7
TGCAGTGCTAGAGGAGGCAGTGTTGCTAATGAGCAGTTCTTC	CSARGGSVANEQFF	.	.	TRBV20-1	TRBJ2-1
TGCAGTGCTAGAGATCCTGGGGGGACAGGGTTCTGGAATGAGCAGTTCTTC	CSARDPGGTGFWNEQFF	TRBD1	.	TRBV20-1	TRBJ2-1
TGCAGTGCTAGAGATGCAACTAGCGGGAGCGATGAGCAGTTCTTC	CSARDATSGSDEQFF	TRBD2	.	TRBV20-1	TRBJ2-1
TGTGCCACTTCCCAGGGGGGGTACGAGCAGTACTTC	CATSQGGYEQYF	.	.	TRBV30	TRBJ2-7
TGTGCCAGCAGTGAGCCCCAGGGACTAGCACTTGAGACCCAGTACTTC	CASSEPQGLALETQYF	TRBD2	few	TRBV7-9	TRBJ2-5
TGCAGTGCTAGACTAGCGGCCTCCTACAATGAGCAGTTCTTC	CSARLAASYNEQFF	TRBD2	.	TRBV20-1	TRBJ2-1
TGTGCCAGCAGCAAAAACGAAGCACCAGATACGCAGTATTTT	CASSKNEAPDTQYF	.	few	TRBV7-9	TRBJ2-3
TGTGCCAGCAGCCTGGAGATTTCCACAGATACGCAGTATTTT	CASSLEISTDTQYF	.	few	TRBV11-2	TRBJ2-3
TGTGCCAGCAGTTCCACAATAGCCAAAAACATTCAGTACTTC	CASSSTIAKNIQYF	.	.	TRBV28	TRBJ2-4
TGTGCCAGCAGTTTCCTTATCAATCAGCCCCAGCATTTT	CASSFLINQPQHF	.	.	TRBV28	TRBJ1-5
TGTGCCAGCATGGGGTACGGAGTCTCCTACGAGCAGTACTTC	CASMGYGVSYEQYF	.	.	TRBV6-1	TRBJ2-7
TGTGCCAGCAGCCAAGGGCCCGGGACGGACAATGAGCAGTTCTTC	CASSQGPGTDNEQFF	.	.	TRBV4-2	TRBJ2-1
TGTGCCAGCAGACGCTACTTGGGATCCTACGAGCAGTACTTC	CASRRYLGSYEQYF	.	.	TRBV21-1	TRBJ2-7
TGTGCCAGCAGCTCTTCCTTCGATCAAGAGACCCAGTACTTC	CASSSSFDQETQYF	.	few	TRBV11-1	TRBJ2-5
TGTGCCAGCAGCCTTCCGGCGACCTACGAGCAGTACTTC	CASSLPATYEQYF	.	.	TRBV6-2/TRBV6-3	TRBJ2-7
TGTGCCAGCAGCCATTCCTCAGGGCCGGATCAGCCCCAGCATTTT	CASSHSSGPDQPQHF	.	.	TRBV3-1	TRBJ1-5
TGTGCCAGCAGCGGGGGGACAGGGAAGGTCAAGACCCAGTTCTTC	CASSGGTGKVKTQFF	TRBD1	.	TRBV7-2	TRBJ2-1
TGTGCCAGCTCTAGCGGGAGGGCCTCGTCCTACGAGCAGTACTTC	CASSSGRASSYEQYF	TRBD2	few	TRBV28	TRBJ2-7